These T cell receptor beta chains were read from a single sample in a study of long-term antiretroviral therapy in people with HIV. Clones were sequenced by immunoSEQ multiplex PCR, and TCRdb holds only the in-frame ones, with some missing. This table has fewer than 25,000 clones, 65% to 90% appearing once. Sample: unsorted PBMCs, taken 1.2 years after starting antiretroviral therapy. These receptors all stem from a man aged 50-60 years with HIV. The CDR3 runs from the conserved cysteine through the conserved F or W. Fields, in order: V gene, J gene, clone size, D gene, CDR3 DNA, CDR3 protein. A D gene is named only where the DNA matches it firmly. Where a row states a size, it is once, few, many or the class of an expanded clone; other rows omit it.

TRBV7-7,TRBJ2-2,few,.,TGTGCTAGCAGCTTAACGGGGGCAACCGGGGAGCTGTTTTTT,CASSLTGATGELFF
TRBV4-1,TRBJ1-3,.,.,TGCGCCAGCAGCCAAGACACCGGCAGCTCTGGAAACACCATATATTTT,CASSQDTGSSGNTIYF
TRBV7-7,TRBJ2-2,.,TRBD1,TGTGCTAGCAGCTCAAGGACAGGGGGCAACACCGGGGAGCTGTTTTTT,CASSSRTGGNTGELFF
TRBV27,TRBJ2-7,.,TRBD2,TGTGCCAGCAGTTTAATAGCGGGGGAAGGAGGCGAGCAGTACTTC,CASSLIAGEGGEQYF
TRBV18,TRBJ1-4,.,TRBD1,TGTGCCAGCTCATCCGGACAGGGGGCGTCTGAGAAACTGTTTTTT,CASSSGQGASEKLFF
TRBV7-7,TRBJ1-1,.,TRBD1,TGTGCTAGCAGCCACCGGGACAGGGGTCGTGGTGAAGCTTTCTTT,CASSHRDRGRGEAFF
TRBV2,TRBJ1-3,.,TRBD1,TGTGCCAGCAACCGACAGGGGAGGGCAAACACCATATATTTT,CASNRQGRANTIYF
TRBV2,TRBJ2-1,.,.,TGTGCCAGCAGTGAAGCGGTACAGGGAAAGCCTCCCAATGAGCAGTTCTTC,CASSEAVQGKPPNEQFF
TRBV4-3,TRBJ2-7,.,.,TGCGCCAGCAGCCAAGGTAGGGGGGGATACGAGCAGTACTTC,CASSQGRGGYEQYF
TRBV6-5,TRBJ1-1,once,.,TGTGCCAGCAGTTACGGATCGGGGTTGACTGAAGCTTTCTTT,CASSYGSGLTEAFF
TRBV7-9,TRBJ2-1,.,TRBD2,TGTGCCAGCAGCTTAGGGGGACTAGCGGGGGATGAGCAGTTCTTC,CASSLGGLAGDEQFF
TRBV6-5,TRBJ1-1,.,.,TGTGCCAGCAGTTACTCGATGGCGGGGGGCACTGAAGCTTTCTTT,CASSYSMAGGTEAFF
TRBV9,TRBJ2-3,.,TRBD2,TGTGCCAGCAGCGATCACTCACGGGGGGGGTACTCAGATACGCAGTATTTT,CASSDHSRGGYSDTQYF
TRBV30,TRBJ1-2,.,.,TGTGCCTGGAGTGTACAACCCTATGGCTACACCTTC,CAWSVQPYGYTF
TRBV6-6,TRBJ2-3,few,TRBD1,TGTGCCAGCAATAACTTGGACAGGGGGACAGATACGCAGTATTTT,CASNNLDRGTDTQYF
TRBV7-6,TRBJ2-7,.,TRBD1,TGTGCCAGCAGCTTGGGACAGGGGCTATCCTACGAGCAGTACTTC,CASSLGQGLSYEQYF
TRBV4-1,TRBJ1-5,.,.,TGCGCCAGCAGCCAAGAATCAGGGCAGGGCCGTCAGCCCCAGCATTTT,CASSQESGQGRQPQHF
TRBV5-4,TRBJ2-2,.,TRBD1,TGTGCCAGCAGCCGCCTGGGACAGGGGGAGTCCGGGGAGCTGTTTTTT,CASSRLGQGESGELFF
TRBV5-1,TRBJ1-1,.,TRBD1,TGCGCCAGCAGCTTGGGGGACAGGGGGTCGGCCACTGAAGCTTTCTTT,CASSLGDRGSATEAFF
TRBV28,TRBJ2-1,.,.,TGTGCCAGTTCCTACCGGGAAGGGCAGTTCTTC,CASSYREGQFF
TRBV13,TRBJ2-3,.,TRBD1,TGTGCCAGCAGCTTAGGCCGGTGGGACAGGCCTTCTAGCACAGATACGCAGTATTTT,CASSLGRWDRPSSTDTQYF
TRBV19,TRBJ2-2,.,TRBD2,TGTGCCAGTACCAGCGGGGGGGCGGGCACCGGGGAGCTGTTTTTT,CASTSGGAGTGELFF
TRBV5-1,TRBJ1-5,.,.,TGCGCCAGCAGCTTGGGAGGGATGGAAAATCAGCCCCAGCATTTT,CASSLGGMENQPQHF
TRBV10-3,TRBJ2-7,few,TRBD1,TGTGCCATCAGTGAGGGACAGGGGGTCTCCTACGAGCAGTACTTC,CAISEGQGVSYEQYF
TRBV7-2,TRBJ1-2,.,TRBD1,TGTGCCAGCAGCTTTGGACAGGGGACTAACTATGGCTACACCTTC,CASSFGQGTNYGYTF
TRBV7-3,TRBJ2-2,.,.,TGTGCCAGCAGCTCACAGTCAGGTCAGGTCGGGGAGCTGTTTTTT,CASSSQSGQVGELFF
TRBV30,TRBJ1-6,.,.,TGTGCCTGGAGTTACCCGGACAGACGAAATTCACCCCTCCACTTT,CAWSYPDRRNSPLHF
TRBV27,TRBJ2-7,few,TRBD1,TGTGCCAGCAGTATCGGGACAGGGGGTTCCGCTTCCTACGAGCAGTACTTC,CASSIGTGGSASYEQYF
TRBV28,TRBJ1-4,.,TRBD1,TGTGCCAGCACCCCCGACAGGGGAGGGAATAATGAAAAACTGTTTTTT,CASTPDRGGNNEKLFF
TRBV7-2,TRBJ2-7,.,.,TGTGCCAGCAGTTCCACACGTGAGCAGTACTTC,CASSSTREQYF
TRBV7-2,TRBJ2-7,.,.,TGTGCCAGCAGCTCGCGAGCGGACCTTAGCGAGCAGTACTTC,CASSSRADLSEQYF
TRBV19,TRBJ1-5,medium-sized,.,TGTGCCAGTAGTATAGGTTGGCAGCCCCAGCATTTT,CASSIGWQPQHF
TRBV18,TRBJ1-1,.,TRBD1,TGTGCCAGCTCACCACCGGACAGGAGGAACACTGAAGCTTTCTTT,CASSPPDRRNTEAFF
TRBV30,TRBJ2-7,.,.,TGTGCCTGGAGCAGATGGGTGACCTACGAGCAGTACTTC,CAWSRWVTYEQYF
TRBV25-1,TRBJ1-2,once,.,TGTGCCAGCACCGACCCCCCCCCGACCAGGGAGTATGGCTACACCTTC,CASTDPPPTREYGYTF
TRBV19,TRBJ1-2,once,.,TGTGCCAGTTTGGACGAGAGCCGGGGCTACACCTTC,CASLDESRGYTF
TRBV28,TRBJ1-2,.,.,TGTGCCAGCAGTTTTCGGTACTCTAACTATGGCTACACCTTC,CASSFRYSNYGYTF
TRBV7-2,TRBJ1-2,.,.,TGTGCCAGCAGCTTGTCCGGCTCGGGTGGCTACACCTTC,CASSLSGSGGYTF
TRBV28,TRBJ1-2,few,TRBD1,TGTGCCAGCAGCTCTGGACAGGTTCGGGGCTACACCTTC,CASSSGQVRGYTF
TRBV28,TRBJ1-4,.,.,TGTGCCAGCAGCTCTGGGTCAGCAACTAATGAAAAACTGTTTTTT,CASSSGSATNEKLFF
TRBV4-2,TRBJ2-3,.,TRBD2,TGTGCCAGCAGCCAAGACTCCTACTTGGCGGGGGGGCCAGATACGCAGTATTTT,CASSQDSYLAGGPDTQYF
TRBV27,TRBJ2-7,.,.,TGTGCCAGCAGTTTATCGACAGTCACCTCCTACGAGCAGTACTTC,CASSLSTVTSYEQYF
TRBV28,TRBJ1-2,.,TRBD1,TGTGCCAGCAGTTGGACAGGGTATTACGGCTACACCTTC,CASSWTGYYGYTF
TRBV2,TRBJ2-7,.,TRBD2,TGTGCCAGCAGTTCACTAGCGGGGGTTTCCTACGAGCAGTACTTC,CASSSLAGVSYEQYF
TRBV11-2,TRBJ2-1,.,.,TGTGCCAGCAGCTCAACAGGGACCCTAGTTTCCTACAATGAGCAGTTCTTC,CASSSTGTLVSYNEQFF
TRBV4-2,TRBJ2-7,.,.,TGTGCCAGCAGTCGACAGGAGCTCAACGAGCAGTACTTC,CASSRQELNEQYF
TRBV30,TRBJ2-1,.,.,TGTGCCTGGGGCACGAGCTCCTACAATGAGCAGTTCTTC,CAWGTSSYNEQFF
TRBV4-1,TRBJ2-1,.,.,TGCGCCAGCAGCTTCCAGGGCATCACCTACAATGAGCAGTTCTTC,CASSFQGITYNEQFF
TRBV30,TRBJ1-5,.,TRBD1,TGTGCCTGGAGTAAGGTGACAGGGCTCAATCAGCCCCAGCATTTT,CAWSKVTGLNQPQHF
TRBV7-3,TRBJ1-1,.,.,TGTGCCAGCACCCCAAATGGAGCTTTCTTT,CASTPNGAFF
TRBV28,TRBJ1-1,.,.,TGTGCCACCTCCGTCGGCAGAATGAACACTGAAGCTTTCTTT,CATSVGRMNTEAFF
TRBV7-9,TRBJ2-7,.,.,TGTGCCAGCAGCTTAGTTGAGTCAGGACGCTACGAGCAGTACTTC,CASSLVESGRYEQYF
TRBV7-9,TRBJ2-7,.,.,TGTGCCAGCAGCTTAGGACACCTTGCCTACGAGCAGTACTTC,CASSLGHLAYEQYF
TRBV28,TRBJ1-1,.,.,TGTGCCAGCAGTTTAGGAGGGCCGTACACTGAAGCTTTCTTT,CASSLGGPYTEAFF
TRBV20-1,TRBJ2-7,.,.,TGCAGTGCCCCCGGGTCCCACGAGCAGTACTTC,CSAPGSHEQYF
TRBV28,TRBJ1-5,.,TRBD1,TGTGCCAGCACCCGTGGGACAGCGTATAGCAATCAGCCCCAGCATTTT,CASTRGTAYSNQPQHF
TRBV7-9,TRBJ2-3,.,.,TGTGCCAGCAGCTCAGGGGACGCAGGCACAGATACGCAGTATTTT,CASSSGDAGTDTQYF
TRBV28,TRBJ1-2,.,TRBD1,TGTGCCAGCAGTCAACAGGGGCTGTATGGCTACACCTTC,CASSQQGLYGYTF
TRBV5-1,TRBJ2-3,once,.,TGCGCCAGCAGCGAGGAGGGGCCTCGGCCAGATACGCAGTATTTT,CASSEEGPRPDTQYF